A single sample is the source of the 2 T cell receptor beta chains below, sequenced in a study of T cells in Graves' hyperthyroidism and ophthalmopathy (dated by TCRdb to between 2018 and 2021). Library preparation employed multiplex PCR. The reads were generated on an Illumina HiSeq 2000. The TCR beta CDR3 regions were amplified from RNA transcripts. The TCR CDR3 was subjected to a first round of RT-PCR using the HTBI primer set and the Qiagen OneStep RT-PCR kit. The raw public reads went through TCRdb reprocessing: fastp at Q25, MiXCR clone calling, in-frame beta chains kept. Each CDR3 protein gets just one entry, which takes the most common genes and DNA from the rows behind it. The sample yields about 400,000 distinct CDR3 sequences; approximately 25% were counted once. The ten top clones hold less than 75% of the sample. Sequencing was performed on blood. Receptor source: a man aged 45-60 years with Graves' hyperthyroidism.

The sample holds one count of this clonotype. J is TRBJ2-2 and V is TRBV6-1; D ambiguous. The CDR3 has 16 amino acids. Germline CDR1 MNHNS, CDR2 SASEGT. Deletions cut 1 base from V and 4 bases from J, with 13 bases between. This chain's CDR3 is CASSEGPGHSTGELFF. The CDR3 DNA sequence: TGTGCCAGCAGTGAAGGGCCAGGCCATTCCACCGGGGAGCTGTTTTTT.

This clonotype appeared many times. This sequence joins TRBV2 and TRBJ2-3; D is possibly TRBD1 or TRBD2 (5 bases each). Germline V gives CDR1 SNHLY, CDR2 FYNNEI. The V and J ends lost 6 bases and 2 bases respectively, with 18 bases between them. The CDR3 is made up of 16 amino acids. The CDR3 loop is CASSPIGGGFTDTQYF. The CDR3 nucleotides read TGTGCCAGCAGCCCCATTGGGGGTGGTTTCACAGATACGCAGTATTTT.